Sequencing of this T cell receptor beta chain was carried out in a study of technical replicates of blood from a handful of donors. Germline values: CDR1 ENHRY, CDR2 SYGVKD. This CDR3 is built from 16 residues. V lost 4 bases, J lost 1 base, and 2 bases stayed unmatched. Some clones are missing from TCRdb's copy, which holds only in-frame ones; the method was immunoSEQ multiplex PCR. The sample yields about 59,000 clones, just under 95% seen once. V gene TRBV10-3 combines with J gene TRBJ2-3; 13 bases are a match to TRBD2. Sequenced material: PBMCs. This clonotype was sampled from a human donor in good health. Some clones in this sample may be carry-over from other donors' samples. CDR3 region: CAISGGTSGGTDTQYF. In DNA, the CDR3 is TGTGCCATCAGTGGAGGGACTAGCGGGGGCACAGATACGCAGTATTTT.